This TCR beta chain was observed in a study of blood T cell repertoires in COVID-19. The table came from immunoSEQ multiplex PCR; TCRdb's copy has only in-frame clones and leaves some out. The repertoire holds some 120,000 clones, with about four fifths as singletons. Trimming removed 6 bases at V and 3 bases at J, with 12 bases between. Germline V lookup: CDR1 SGHAT, CDR2 FQNNGV. CDR3 length equals 14 residues. The V call is TRBV11-2, the J call TRBJ1-5; TRBD1 might be the D (6 bases). The clonotype comes from a man older than 75 with acute or convalescent COVID-19. The sample taken for sequencing was peripheral blood. CDR3 residues: CASSHTGYNQPQHF. Written as DNA, the CDR3 is TGTGCCAGCAGTCACACAGGGTACAATCAGCCCCAGCATTTT.